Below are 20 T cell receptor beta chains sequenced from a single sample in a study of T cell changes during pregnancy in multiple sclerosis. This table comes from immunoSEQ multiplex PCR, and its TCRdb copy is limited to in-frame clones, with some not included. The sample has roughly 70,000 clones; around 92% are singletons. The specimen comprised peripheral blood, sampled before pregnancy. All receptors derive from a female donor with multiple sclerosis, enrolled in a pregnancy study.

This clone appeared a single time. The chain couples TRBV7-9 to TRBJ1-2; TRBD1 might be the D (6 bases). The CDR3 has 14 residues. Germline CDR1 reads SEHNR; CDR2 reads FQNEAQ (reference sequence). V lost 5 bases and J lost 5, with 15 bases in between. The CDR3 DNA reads TGTGCCAGCAGCGGGAGGGACATGGGGTATGGCTACACCTTC. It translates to CASSGRDMGYGYTF.

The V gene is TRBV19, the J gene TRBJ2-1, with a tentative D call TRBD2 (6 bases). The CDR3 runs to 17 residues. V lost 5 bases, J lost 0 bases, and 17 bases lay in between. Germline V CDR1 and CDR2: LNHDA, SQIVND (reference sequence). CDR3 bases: TGTGCCAGTAGTCTTGATATTAGCGGAGGCTCCTACAATGAGCAGTTCTTC. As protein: CASSLDISGGSYNEQFF.

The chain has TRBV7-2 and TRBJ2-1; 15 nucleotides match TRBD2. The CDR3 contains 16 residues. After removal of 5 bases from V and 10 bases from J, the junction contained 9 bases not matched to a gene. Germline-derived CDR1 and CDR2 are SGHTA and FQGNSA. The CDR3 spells CASSPWTSGRAREQFF. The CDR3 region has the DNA TGTGCCAGCAGCCCCTGGACTAGCGGGAGGGCACGAGAGCAGTTCTTC.

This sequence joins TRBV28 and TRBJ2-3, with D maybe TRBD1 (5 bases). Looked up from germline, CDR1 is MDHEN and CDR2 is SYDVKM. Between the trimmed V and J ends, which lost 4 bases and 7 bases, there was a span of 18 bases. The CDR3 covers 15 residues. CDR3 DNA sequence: TGTGCCAGCAGTTCGCAAAAACTCGACAGTTATACGCAGTATTTT. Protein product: CASSSQKLDSYTQYF.

The CDR3 bases are TGTGCCAGCAGCACAACAAGCTCCTACAATGAGCAGTTCTTC. Its protein is CASSTTSSYNEQFF. The chain joins TRBV6-6 to TRBJ2-1, with D unclear. CDR3 length equals 14 residues. Germline loops: CDR1 MNHNY, CDR2 SVGAGI (reference sequence). Trimming shortened V by 6 bases and J by 0 bases, and 9 bases separated the two germline ends.

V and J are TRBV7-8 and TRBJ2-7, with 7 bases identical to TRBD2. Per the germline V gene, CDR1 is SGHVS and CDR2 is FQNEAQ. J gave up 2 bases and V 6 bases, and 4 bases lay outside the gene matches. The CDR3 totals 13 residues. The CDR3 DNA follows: TGTGCCAGCAGGGGAGGGGAGCCCTACGAGCAGTACTTC. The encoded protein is CASRGGEPYEQYF.

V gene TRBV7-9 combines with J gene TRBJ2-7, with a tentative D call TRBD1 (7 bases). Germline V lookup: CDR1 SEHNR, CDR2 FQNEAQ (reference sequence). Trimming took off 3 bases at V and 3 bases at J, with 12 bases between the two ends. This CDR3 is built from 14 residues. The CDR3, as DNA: TGTGCCAGCAGCTTGCGGGACAGCCACTACGAGCAGTACTTC. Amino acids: CASSLRDSHYEQYF.

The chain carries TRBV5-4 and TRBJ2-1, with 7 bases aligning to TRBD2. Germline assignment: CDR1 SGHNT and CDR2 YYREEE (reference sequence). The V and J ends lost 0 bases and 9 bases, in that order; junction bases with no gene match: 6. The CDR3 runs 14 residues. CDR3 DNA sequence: TGTGCCAGCAGCTTGGGGCGGGAGTACGGTGAGCAGTTCTTC. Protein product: CASSLGREYGEQFF.

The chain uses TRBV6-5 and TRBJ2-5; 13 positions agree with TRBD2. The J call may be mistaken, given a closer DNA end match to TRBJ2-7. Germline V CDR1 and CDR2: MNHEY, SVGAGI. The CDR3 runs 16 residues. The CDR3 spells CASSSTLAGGPGEQYF. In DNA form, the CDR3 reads TGTGCCAGCAGTTCTACACTAGCGGGAGGGCCGGGCGAGCAGTACTTC.

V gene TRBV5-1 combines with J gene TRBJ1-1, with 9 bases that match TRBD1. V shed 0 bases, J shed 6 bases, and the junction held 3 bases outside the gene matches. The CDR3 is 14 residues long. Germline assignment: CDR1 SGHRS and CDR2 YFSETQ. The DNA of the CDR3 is TGCGCCAGCAGCTTGGAGCGACAGGGGGCTGAAGCTTTCTTT. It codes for CASSLERQGAEAFF.

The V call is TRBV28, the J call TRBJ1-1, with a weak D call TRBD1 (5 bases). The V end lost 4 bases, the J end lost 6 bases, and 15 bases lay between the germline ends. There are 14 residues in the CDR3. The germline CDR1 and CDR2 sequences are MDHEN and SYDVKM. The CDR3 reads CASSSRRGWAEAFF. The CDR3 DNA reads TGTGCCAGCAGTTCTCGACGGGGGTGGGCTGAAGCTTTCTTT.

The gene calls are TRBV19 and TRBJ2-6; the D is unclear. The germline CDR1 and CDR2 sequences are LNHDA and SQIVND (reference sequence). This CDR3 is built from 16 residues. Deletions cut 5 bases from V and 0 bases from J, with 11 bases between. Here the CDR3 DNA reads TGTGCCAGTAGTCCCGGTCTTTTCTCTGGGGCCAACGTCCTGACTTTC. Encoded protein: CASSPGLFSGANVLTF. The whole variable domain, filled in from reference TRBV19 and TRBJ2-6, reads DGGITQSPKYLFRKEGQNVTLSCEQNLNHDAMYWYRQDPGQGLRLIYYSQIVNDFQKGDIAEGYSVSREKKESFPLTVTSAQKNPTAFYLCASSPGLFSGANVLTFGAGSRLTVL.

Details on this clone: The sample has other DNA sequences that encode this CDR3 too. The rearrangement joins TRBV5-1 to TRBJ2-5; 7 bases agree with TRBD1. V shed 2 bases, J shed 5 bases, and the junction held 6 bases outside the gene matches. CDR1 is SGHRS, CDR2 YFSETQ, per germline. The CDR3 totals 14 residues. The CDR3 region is CASSLEGAQETQYF. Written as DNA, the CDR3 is TGCGCCAGCAGCTTAGAGGGGGCCCAGGAGACCCAGTACTTC.

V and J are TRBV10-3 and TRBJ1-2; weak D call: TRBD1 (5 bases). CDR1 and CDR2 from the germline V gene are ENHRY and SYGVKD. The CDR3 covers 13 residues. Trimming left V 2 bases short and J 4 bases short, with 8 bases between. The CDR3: CAISETGSYGYTF. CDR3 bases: TGTGCCATCAGTGAGACAGGTAGCTATGGCTACACCTTC.

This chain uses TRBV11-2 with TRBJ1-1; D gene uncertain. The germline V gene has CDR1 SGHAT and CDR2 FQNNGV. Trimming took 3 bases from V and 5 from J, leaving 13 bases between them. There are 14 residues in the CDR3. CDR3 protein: CASSFRRGLTEAFF. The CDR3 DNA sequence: TGTGCCAGCAGCTTCCGTAGAGGGCTGACTGAAGCTTTCTTT.

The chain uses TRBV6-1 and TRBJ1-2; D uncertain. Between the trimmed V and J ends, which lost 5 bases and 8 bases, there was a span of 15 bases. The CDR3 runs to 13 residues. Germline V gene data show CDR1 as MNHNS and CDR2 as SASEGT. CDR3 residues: CASSLTTGGGYTF. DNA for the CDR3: TGTGCCAGCAGTCTAACGACGGGCGGGGGCTACACCTTC.

The CDR3 sequence is CASSQEALLAGSYNEQFF. The CDR3 DNA sequence: TGCGCCAGCAGCCAAGAGGCCTTACTAGCGGGCAGCTACAATGAGCAGTTCTTC. The chain carries TRBV4-3 and TRBJ2-1; 9 bases match TRBD2. The length of the CDR3 is 18 residues. Germline-derived CDR1 and CDR2 are LGHNA and YSLEER. Unmatched junction bases numbered 9, after V lost 0 bases and J lost 3 bases.

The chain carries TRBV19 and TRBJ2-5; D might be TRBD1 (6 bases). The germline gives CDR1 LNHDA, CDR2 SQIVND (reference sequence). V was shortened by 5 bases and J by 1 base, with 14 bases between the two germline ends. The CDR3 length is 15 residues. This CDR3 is CASSPGQILQETQYF. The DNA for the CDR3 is TGTGCCAGTAGTCCCGGACAGATCCTCCAAGAGACCCAGTACTTC.

The CDR3 bases are TGTGCCAGCAGAATCCGGGACTTAACCTACAATGAGCAGTTCTTC. Protein: CASRIRDLTYNEQFF. The V call is TRBV28, the J call TRBJ2-1; D might be TRBD2 (6 bases). V was shortened by 6 bases and J by 2 bases, with 14 bases between the two germline ends. The CDR3 loop spans 15 amino acids. From germline, CDR1 is MDHEN and CDR2 SYDVKM.

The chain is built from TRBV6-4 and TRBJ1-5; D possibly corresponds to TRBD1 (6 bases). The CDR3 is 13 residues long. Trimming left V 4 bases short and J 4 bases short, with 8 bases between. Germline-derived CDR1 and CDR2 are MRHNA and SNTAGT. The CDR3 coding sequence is TGTGCCAGCAGTGTCACAGGGAATCAGCCCCAGCATTTT. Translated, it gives CASSVTGNQPQHF.